What follows are 14 T cell receptor beta chains derived from one specimen sequenced in a study of blood T cells in healthy people across ages. The use of a sample-barcoded 5' primer and a J-beta primer mix characterized a second PCR of about 6 to 11 cycles. TCRdb re-called the 5' RACE reads through MiXCR, storing one row per CDR3 protein. The sample consists of about 1.4 million distinct CDR3 sequences, roughly 64% of them appearing once. Sequenced input: blood. Source of these receptors: a man between 18 and 35 years old in good health.

This clonotype was seen a handful of times. This chain uses TRBV20-1 with TRBJ2-1; TRBD2 is a possible D gene (6 bases). The CDR3 length is 14 residues. V lost 1 base and J lost 2, with 9 bases in between. Germline V gives CDR1 DFQATT, CDR2 SNEGSKA (reference sequence). CDR3 sequence: CSARVVAAYNEQFF. The CDR3 DNA reads TGCAGTGCTAGAGTGGTAGCGGCCTACAATGAGCAGTTCTTC.

The V gene is TRBV12-3 or TRBV12-4, the J gene TRBJ2-5; 10 bases align to TRBD1. The end of the DNA is better explained by TRBJ2-7, so the J call may be wrong. The CDR3 sequence is 15 residues long. This CDR3 is CASSSTRDRGYEQYF. The DNA for the CDR3 is TGTGCCAGCAGTTCCACCCGGGACAGGGGATACGAGCAGTACTTC.

This clonotype was counted between two and nine times. The chain recombines TRBV25-1 with TRBJ2-1, with 7 bases identical to TRBD2. The CDR3 consists of 13 residues. CDR1 and CDR2 (germline): MGHDK, SYGVNS. J gave up 6 bases and V 4 bases, and 3 bases lay outside the gene matches. This CDR3 reads CASSVPSGNEQFF. The DNA for the CDR3 is TGTGCCAGCAGTGTCCCTAGCGGCAATGAGCAGTTCTTC. The full variable domain, its missing parts supplied by reference TRBV25-1 and TRBJ2-1, is EADIYQTPRYLVIGTGKKITLECSQTMGHDKMYWYQQDPGMELHLIHYSYGVNSTEKGDLSSESTVSRIRTEHFPLTLESARPSHTSQYLCASSVPSGNEQFFGPGTRLTVL.

This clonotype was seen at least ten times. This rearrangement joins TRBV3-1 to TRBJ2-3; D not resolved. This CDR3 contains 13 residues. V lost 5 bases and J lost 2, with 8 bases in between. Germline CDR1 is LGHDT and CDR2 is YNNKEL (reference sequence). The chain's CDR3 is CASSLRSTDTQYF. The CDR3 coding sequence is TGTGCCAGCAGCTTAAGGTCCACAGATACGCAGTATTTT.

The V call is TRBV7-2, the J call TRBJ2-7; D is possibly TRBD1 (5 bases). Per germline, CDR1 SGHTA and CDR2 FQGNSA. V was trimmed by 5 bases and J by 2 bases, leaving 25 bases between them. This CDR3 spans 18 amino acids. The CDR3: CASSLYHRPDTPPYEQYF. In DNA, the CDR3 is TGTGCCAGCAGCCTATATCACAGGCCCGATACACCACCCTACGAGCAGTACTTC.

This clonotype has only a few counts. The junction does not match germline at one end; this may be a read error. V is TRBV5-1 and J is TRBJ2-1; 10 bases match TRBD2. The end of the DNA fits TRBJ2-7 better, so the J call may be wrong. The germline CDR1 and CDR2 sequences are SGHRS and YFSETQ. The CDR3 loop spans 15 amino acids. The CDR3 region has the DNA TGTGCCAGCAGTTTAGCGGGGGGTTCGTACAATGAGCAGTACTTC. Translated: CASSLAGGSYNEQYF.

CDR3: CASSSDAFQKGDTQYF. The CDR3 coding sequence is TGTGCCAGCAGCTCTGATGCATTCCAAAAGGGGGATACGCAGTATTTT. This rearrangement joins TRBV7-8 to TRBJ2-3, with a possible D match to TRBD1 (5 bases). Germline values: CDR1 SGHVS, CDR2 FQNEAQ. V lost 4 bases and J lost 6, with 20 bases in between. The CDR3 covers 16 residues. The full variable domain, in which reference TRBV7-8 and TRBJ2-3 provide the parts outside the CDR3, is GAGVSQSPRYKVAKRGQDVALRCDPISGHVSLFWYQQALGQGPEFLTYFQNEAQLDKSGLPSDRFFAERPEGSVSTLKIQRTQQEDSAVYLCASSSDAFQKGDTQYFGPGTRLTVL.

There are a few counts of this clonotype. The V and J genes are TRBV29-1 and TRBJ2-7; TRBD1 matches 7 bases. The CDR3 has 14 residues. Per germline, CDR1 SQVTM and CDR2 ANQGSEA. V shed 6 bases, J shed 3 bases, and the junction held 11 bases outside the gene matches. For the CDR3, the DNA is TGCAGCGTGCGAACCGGGACAGTTATCTACGAGCAGTACTTC. This codes for CSVRTGTVIYEQYF.

The chain joins TRBV7-2 to TRBJ1-2; 7 bases align to TRBD1. The junction had 15 bases not matched to a gene; V was cut back by 5 bases and J by 6 bases. CDR1 and CDR2 from the germline V gene are SGHTA and FQGNSA. The CDR3 extends over 16 amino acids. The CDR3 is CASSLRQGINTDGYTF. In DNA form, the CDR3 reads TGTGCCAGCAGCCTGCGACAGGGAATTAATACAGATGGCTACACCTTC.

The rearrangement uses TRBV7-2 and TRBJ2-7; 7 nucleotides match TRBD2. The germline CDR1 and CDR2 sequences are SGHTA and FQGNSA. J was trimmed by 2 bases and V by 6 bases; bases with no gene match: 13. The CDR3 totals 16 residues. CDR3 DNA sequence: TGTGCCAGCAGTACCGATAGCGGGTCCATCACCTACGAGCAGTACTTC. Translating it yields CASSTDSGSITYEQYF. Full variable domain (missing parts from reference TRBV7-2 and TRBJ2-7): GAGVSQSPSNKVTEKGKDVELRCDPISGHTALYWYRQSLGQGLEFLIYFQGNSAPDKSGLPSDRFSAERTGGSVSTLTIQRTQQEDSAVYLCASSTDSGSITYEQYFGPGTRLTVT.

This rearrangement joins TRBV15 to TRBJ2-7; no clear D gene. CDR1 is LNHNV and CDR2 is YYDKDF in the germline V gene (reference sequence). The CDR3 extends over 15 amino acids. V gave up 0 bases and J gave up 3 bases, with 12 bases separating them. The CDR3 nucleotides read TGTGCCACCAGCAGAGATGACCTAGGTCTCTACGAGCAGTACTTC. Residues: CATSRDDLGLYEQYF.

The V gene is TRBV28, the J gene TRBJ2-5; D is tentatively TRBD1 or TRBD2 (5 bases each). This CDR3 comprises 13 residues. The V gene lost 7 bases and the J gene lost 5 bases, with 14 bases spanning the gap. CDR1 is MDHEN, CDR2 SYDVKM, per germline. The CDR3 spells CASTSRGAETQYF. The CDR3 region has the DNA TGTGCCAGCACCTCCCGGGGCGCGGAGACCCAGTACTTC.

A few counts support this clonotype. This sequence joins TRBV6-2 or TRBV6-3 and TRBJ2-1, with 8 bases fitting TRBD2. CDR1 MNHEY and CDR2 SVGEGT come from the germline V gene. After removal of 9 bases from V and 10 bases from J, the junction contained 11 bases not matched to a gene. The CDR3 is 13 amino acids. Here the CDR3 DNA reads TGTGCCAGTACCGGGACTAGAGTGGCGGAGCAGTTCTTC. Translation gives CASTGTRVAEQFF.

This clonotype was detected only once. The junction does not match germline at one end; this may be a read error. The chain links TRBV5-1 to TRBJ2-3; 9 nucleotides match TRBD2. The CDR3 is 16 residues long. Germline V gene lookup returns CDR1 SGHRS and CDR2 YFSETQ. CDR3 coding DNA: TGCGCCAGCAGGGCGCTAGCGGGAATTAGCACAGGTACGCAGTATTTT. The encoded protein is CASRALAGISTGTQYF.